Listed below are T cell receptor beta chains from one sample, sequenced in a study of CD8 T cells in ankylosing spondylitis. TCRdb itself ran the 5' RACE reads through MiXCR, one entry per CDR3 protein. The sample holds about 840,000 distinct CDR3 sequences, approximately 12% seen once. The material sequenced was blood, either unsorted or a sorted T cell fraction (not recorded which). These TCRs come from a male donor with ankylosing spondylitis. Each CDR3 is given with its conserved first and last residue. A D gene is named only where the DNA matches it firmly. Where a row states a size, it is once, few, many or the class of an expanded clone; other rows omit it.

>TRBV2|TRBJ2-1|few|TRBD1
TGTGCCAGCAAGGACAGGTGGGATGAGCAGTTCTTC
CASKDRWDEQFF
>TRBV20-1|TRBJ1-5|few|TRBD1
TGCAGTGCTAGAGACGGTACAGGGGGCAATCAGCCCCAGCATTTT
CSARDGTGGNQPQHF
>TRBV4-3|TRBJ2-3|few|-
TGCGCCAGCAGCCAAGAGGGCATGCGACGAGATACGCAGTATTTT
CASSQEGMRRDTQYF
>TRBV20-1|TRBJ2-2|-|-
TGCAGTGCTAGAGAGAGGCTGAGGAACACCGGGGAGCTGTTTTTT
CSARERLRNTGELFF
>TRBV6-1|TRBJ1-1|many|-
TGTGCCAGCACCCCATTGTTGCAGGGGAGAGCTGGTACGGCTTTCTTT
CASTPLLQGRAGTAFF
>TRBV7-2|TRBJ2-2|few|-
TGTGCCAGCAGCTTATACGCGGCTGGGAACACCGGGGAGCTGTTTTTT
CASSLYAAGNTGELFF
>TRBV20-1|TRBJ1-1|-|TRBD1
TGCAGTGCTCTTGACAGGGTTCGGGGCTTGAACACTGAAGCTTTCTTT
CSALDRVRGLNTEAFF
>TRBV15|TRBJ2-1|few|-
TGTGCCACCCAAGGGGGAGACAATGAGCAGTTCTTC
CATQGGDNEQFF
>TRBV18|TRBJ2-1|many|-
TGTGCCAGCAGCCCGAGCTCCTACAATGAGCAGTTCTTC
CASSPSSYNEQFF
>TRBV15|TRBJ1-3|-|TRBD1
TGTGCCACCAGCAGGGGACAGGCTGGAAACACCATATATTTT
CATSRGQAGNTIYF
>TRBV6-6|TRBJ1-3|few|-
TGTGCCAGCAGAAACCTCTCTGGAAACACCATATATTTT
CASRNLSGNTIYF
>TRBV12-3/TRBV12-4|TRBJ1-2|few|TRBD1
TGTGCCAGCAGTTTCGAGCCCTGGACAGGGGCCTATGGCTACACCTTC
CASSFEPWTGAYGYTF
>TRBV6-1|TRBJ1-2|-|-
TGTGCCAGCAGCCTCGGACACAGGGCACGTTGGGGCTACACCTTC
CASSLGHRARWGYTF
>TRBV9|TRBJ1-3|few|-
TGTGCCAGCAGCGTTAATCCTGGTGGAGGAAACACCATATATTTT
CASSVNPGGGNTIYF
>TRBV20-1|TRBJ1-2|-|TRBD1
TGCAGTGCTAGCCTCGGACAGGAAGGGAAGAATGGCTACACCTTC
CSASLGQEGKNGYTF
>TRBV28|TRBJ1-1|-|-
TGTGCCGGAGCCCTAATGAACACTGAAGCTTTCTTT
CAGALMNTEAFF
>TRBV6-2/TRBV6-3|TRBJ2-5|-|-
TGTGCCAGCAGCCGGGACAACGCTCAAGAGACCCAGTACTTC
CASSRDNAQETQYF
>TRBV4-2|TRBJ1-2|few|-
TGTGCCAGCAGCCAAACTTCAGGGAAGTACGCCTATGGCTACACCTTC
CASSQTSGKYAYGYTF
>TRBV5-1|TRBJ2-3|-|TRBD2
TGCGCCAGCAGCTTGGGCCGCGGGAGTATGGTAGATACGCAGTATTTT
CASSLGRGSMVDTQYF
>TRBV3-1|TRBJ2-7|-|-
TGTGCCAGCAGCCAAGTTGGAGACACGGTCTTC
CASSQVGDTVF
>TRBV5-1|TRBJ1-1|once|TRBD1
TGCGCCAGCAGCAAAGGACAGGGACTTAGACAAGCTTTCTTT
CASSKGQGLRQAFF
>TRBV12-3/TRBV12-4|TRBJ1-2|many|-
-
CASSFLAGVDYTF
>TRBV12-3/TRBV12-4|TRBJ2-7|many|-
TGTGCCAGCAGTTTAAAGCCCTGGTACGAGCAGTACTTC
CASSLKPWYEQYF
>TRBV6-5|TRBJ2-1|-|TRBD2
TGTGCCAGCAGTTACTCGGGACTATCATATGAGCAGTTCTTC
CASSYSGLSYEQFF
>TRBV9|TRBJ2-7|-|-
TGTGCCAGCAGCGTAGCTCCGAGCTCCTACGAGCAGTACTTC
CASSVAPSSYEQYF
>TRBV20-1|TRBJ2-1|-|-
TGCAGTGCTAGAAAAGGATCTTATGATGAGCAGTTCTTC
CSARKGSYDEQFF
>TRBV20-1|TRBJ2-7|-|-
TGCAGTGCTAGAGATTCCCAGGGTTCCTACGAGCAGTACTTC
CSARDSQGSYEQYF
>TRBV5-6|TRBJ2-1|-|-
TGTGCCAGCAGCCGGGTCCCGGTGAGAAATGAGCAGTTCTTC
CASSRVPVRNEQFF
>TRBV5-1|TRBJ2-7|-|TRBD2
TGCGCCAGCAGCTTGGCCGCCGGGAGGGGCGAGCAGTACTTC
CASSLAAGRGEQYF
>TRBV6-2/TRBV6-3|TRBJ1-2|few|-
TGTGCCAGCAGTTACCCAATCAACTATGGCTACACCTTC
CASSYPINYGYTF
>TRBV7-2|TRBJ2-3|-|-
TGTGCCAGCAGGAAGCAGGGACCAGATACGCAGTATTTT
CASRKQGPDTQYF
>TRBV6-1|TRBJ2-6|-|-
TGTGCCAGCCATAGGACCTCCAGCTCTGGGGCCAACGTCCTGACTTTC
CASHRTSSSGANVLTF
>TRBV6-1|TRBJ2-1|many|TRBD2
TGTGCCAGCAGTCCCACGGGACTAGCGGATTACAATGAGCAGTTCTTC
CASSPTGLADYNEQFF
>TRBV7-3|TRBJ2-1|few|TRBD1
TGTGCCAGCAGACCTAGGACAGGGGGCGAGCAGTTCTTC
CASRPRTGGEQFF
>TRBV7-2|TRBJ1-3|few|TRBD1
TGTGCCAGCAGCGCTCAACGGACAGGGCTCGTAGACACCATATATTTT
CASSAQRTGLVDTIYF
>TRBV15|TRBJ1-5|-|-
TGTGCCACCGCGAGGAATAGCAATCAGCCCCAGCATTTT
CATARNSNQPQHF
>TRBV9|TRBJ2-5|-|-
TGTGCCAGCAGCGTAGGGTTTCAAGAGACCCAGTACTTC
CASSVGFQETQYF
>TRBV24-1|TRBJ2-2|-|-
TGTGCCACCAGTGACCCCACAGTTAACACCGGGGAGCTGTTTTTT
CATSDPTVNTGELFF
>TRBV20-1|TRBJ2-7|-|-
TGCAGTGCTGGGTCCTTCTACGAGCAGTACTTC
CSAGSFYEQYF
>TRBV29-1|TRBJ2-7|many|TRBD1
TGCAGCGTTGAGGACAGGGGCTACGAGCAGTACTTC
CSVEDRGYEQYF
>TRBV7-9|TRBJ2-7|-|-
TGTGCCAGCAGCCCTCCCCGTGGCCACGTCGGGGACGAGCAGTACTTC
CASSPPRGHVGDEQYF
>TRBV3-1|TRBJ2-5|-|-
TGTGCCAGCAGCACATTCGGTTTGGAGACCCAGTACTTC
CASSTFGLETQYF
>TRBV20-1|TRBJ2-3|-|-
TGCAGTGCTAGTCGGACAGCCGTCACAGATACGCAGTATTTT
CSASRTAVTDTQYF
>TRBV7-2|TRBJ1-2|-|-
TGTGCCAGCAGCTCACAGGCTTTTAACTATGGCTACACCTTC
CASSSQAFNYGYTF
>TRBV6-5|TRBJ2-5|few|-
TGTGCCAGCAGTTACCCGGGGACGCGGGAGACCCAGTACTTC
CASSYPGTRETQYF
>TRBV20-1|TRBJ1-1|-|-
TGCAGTGCTACCCCTGACGGGTATGCCACTGAAGCTTTCTTT
CSATPDGYATEAFF
>TRBV10-2|TRBJ2-5|few|-
TGCGCCAGCAGTGAGGTTTTCAGGGAAGCAGAGACCCAGTACTTC
CASSEVFREAETQYF
>TRBV6-1|TRBJ1-5|-|-
TGTGCCAGCGGGTATTCTCAGCCCCAGCATTTT
CASGYSQPQHF
>TRBV12-3/TRBV12-4|TRBJ1-5|few|-
TGTGCCAGCAGTTTAGGGACCTCGTATCAGCCCCAGCATTTT
CASSLGTSYQPQHF
>TRBV12-3/TRBV12-4|TRBJ1-2|many|-
TGTGCCAGCAGTTCTCGACAGGCCAACTATGGCTACACCTTC
CASSSRQANYGYTF
>TRBV15|TRBJ1-2|-|-
TGTGCCACCAGCAGAGAGACTGAAAAGGGCTACACCTTC
CATSRETEKGYTF
>TRBV4-2|TRBJ1-6|-|-
TGTGCCAGCAGCCTTCATAGCTCCTATAATTCACCCCTCCACTTT
CASSLHSSYNSPLHF